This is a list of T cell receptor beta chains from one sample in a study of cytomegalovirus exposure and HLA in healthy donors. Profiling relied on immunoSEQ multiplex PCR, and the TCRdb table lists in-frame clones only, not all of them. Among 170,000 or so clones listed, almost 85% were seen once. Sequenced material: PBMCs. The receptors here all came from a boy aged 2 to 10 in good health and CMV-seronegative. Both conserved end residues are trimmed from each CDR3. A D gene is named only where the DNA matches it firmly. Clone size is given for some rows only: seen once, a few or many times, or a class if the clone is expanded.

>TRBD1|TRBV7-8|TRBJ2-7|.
ASSPRQGRDEQY
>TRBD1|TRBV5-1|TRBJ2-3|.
ASSPGTGGIVDTQY
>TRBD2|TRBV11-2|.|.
ASSLVPSGVYEQY
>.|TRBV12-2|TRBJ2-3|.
ASRFSCNSRTDTQY
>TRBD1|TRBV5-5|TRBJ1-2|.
ASSLEIVTGNGYT
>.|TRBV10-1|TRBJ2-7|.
ASSEKGFSYEQY
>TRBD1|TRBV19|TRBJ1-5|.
ASSNPGQGAFNQPQH
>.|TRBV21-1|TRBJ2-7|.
ASSKAPRQWCVAHEQY
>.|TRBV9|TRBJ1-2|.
ASSKGQFNYGYT
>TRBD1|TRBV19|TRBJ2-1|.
ASRGGAYYNEQF
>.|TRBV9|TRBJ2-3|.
ASSVDDSTDTQY
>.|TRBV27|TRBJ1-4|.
ASSPLDPKPIEKLF
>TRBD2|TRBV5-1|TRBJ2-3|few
ASSQTTSGSADTQY
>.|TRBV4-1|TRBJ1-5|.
ASSQGGGQFVRQH
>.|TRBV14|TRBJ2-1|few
ASSQSFWASDNLYGYNEQF
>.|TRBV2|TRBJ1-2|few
ASSETGKYGYT